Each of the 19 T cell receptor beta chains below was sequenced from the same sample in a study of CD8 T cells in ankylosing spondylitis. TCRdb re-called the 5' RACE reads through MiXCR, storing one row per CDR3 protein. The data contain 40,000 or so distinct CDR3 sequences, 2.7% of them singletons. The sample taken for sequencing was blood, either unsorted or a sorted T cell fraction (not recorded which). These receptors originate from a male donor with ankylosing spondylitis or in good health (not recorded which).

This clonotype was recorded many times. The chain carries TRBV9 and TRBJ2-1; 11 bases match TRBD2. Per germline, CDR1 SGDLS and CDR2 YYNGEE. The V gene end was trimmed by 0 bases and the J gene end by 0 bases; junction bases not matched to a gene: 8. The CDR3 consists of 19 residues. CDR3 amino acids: CASSVGLAGGESSYNEQFF. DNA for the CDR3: TGTGCCAGCAGCGTAGGTCTAGCGGGAGGCGAGAGCTCCTACAATGAGCAGTTCTTC.

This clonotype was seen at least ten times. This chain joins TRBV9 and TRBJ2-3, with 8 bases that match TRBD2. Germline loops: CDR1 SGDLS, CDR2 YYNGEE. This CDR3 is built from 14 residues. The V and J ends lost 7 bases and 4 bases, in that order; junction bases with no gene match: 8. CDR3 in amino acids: CASGIAGGADTQYF. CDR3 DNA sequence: TGTGCCAGCGGAATTGCGGGAGGCGCAGATACGCAGTATTTT.

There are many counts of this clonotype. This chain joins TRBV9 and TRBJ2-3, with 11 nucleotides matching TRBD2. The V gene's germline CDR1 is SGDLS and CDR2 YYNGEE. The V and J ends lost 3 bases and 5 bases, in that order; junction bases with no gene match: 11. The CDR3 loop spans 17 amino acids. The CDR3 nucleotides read TGTGCCAGCAGCGGGACTGGAGTAGCGGGAGGGCTAGATACGCAGTATTTT. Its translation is CASSGTGVAGGLDTQYF. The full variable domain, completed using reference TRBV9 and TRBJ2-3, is DSGVTQTPKHLITATGQRVTLRCSPRSGDLSVYWYQQSLDQGLQFLIQYYNGEERAKGNILERFSAQQFPDLHSELNLSSLELGDSALYFCASSGTGVAGGLDTQYFGPGTRLTVL.

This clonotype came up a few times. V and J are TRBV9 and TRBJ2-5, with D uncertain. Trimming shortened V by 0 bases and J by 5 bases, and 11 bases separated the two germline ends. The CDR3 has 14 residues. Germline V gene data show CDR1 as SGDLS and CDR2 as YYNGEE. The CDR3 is CASSVEYNPETQYF. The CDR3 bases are TGTGCCAGCAGCGTAGAGTACAATCCGGAGACCCAGTACTTC.

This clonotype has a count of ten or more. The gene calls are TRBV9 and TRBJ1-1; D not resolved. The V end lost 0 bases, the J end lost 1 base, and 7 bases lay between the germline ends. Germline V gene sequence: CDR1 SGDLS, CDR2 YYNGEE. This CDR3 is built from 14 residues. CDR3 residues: CASSVDMGNTEAFF. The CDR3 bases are TGTGCCAGCAGCGTAGACATGGGGAACACTGAAGCTTTCTTT.

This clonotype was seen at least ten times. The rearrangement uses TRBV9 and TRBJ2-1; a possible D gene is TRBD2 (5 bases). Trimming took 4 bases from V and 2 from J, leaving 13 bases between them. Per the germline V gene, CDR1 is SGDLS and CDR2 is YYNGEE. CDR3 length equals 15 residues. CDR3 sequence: CASSRGRRAYNEQFF. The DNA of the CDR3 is TGTGCCAGCAGCCGGGGTAGAAGGGCCTACAATGAGCAGTTCTTC.

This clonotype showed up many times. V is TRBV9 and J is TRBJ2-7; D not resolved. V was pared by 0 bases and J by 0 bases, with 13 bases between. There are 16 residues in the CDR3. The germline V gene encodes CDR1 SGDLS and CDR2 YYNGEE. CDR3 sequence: CASSVDGRPSSYEQYF. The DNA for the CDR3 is TGTGCCAGCAGCGTAGATGGCAGGCCGAGCTCCTACGAGCAGTACTTC. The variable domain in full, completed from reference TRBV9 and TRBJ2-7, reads DSGVTQTPKHLITATGQRVTLRCSPRSGDLSVYWYQQSLDQGLQFLIQYYNGEERAKGNILERFSAQQFPDLHSELNLSSLELGDSALYFCASSVDGRPSSYEQYFGPGTRLTVT.

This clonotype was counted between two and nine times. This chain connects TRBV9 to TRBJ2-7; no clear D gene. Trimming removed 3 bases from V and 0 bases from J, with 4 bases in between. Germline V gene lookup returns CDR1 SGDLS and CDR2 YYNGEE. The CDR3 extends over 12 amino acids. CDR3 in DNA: TGTGCCAGCAGCGGTTACTCCTACGAGCAGTACTTC. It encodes CASSGYSYEQYF.

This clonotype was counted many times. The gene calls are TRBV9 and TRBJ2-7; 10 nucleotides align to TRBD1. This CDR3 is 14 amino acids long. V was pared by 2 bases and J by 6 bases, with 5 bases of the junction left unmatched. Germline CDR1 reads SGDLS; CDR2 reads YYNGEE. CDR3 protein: CASSVGTGDGEQYF. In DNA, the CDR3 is TGTGCCAGCAGCGTCGGGACAGGGGATGGCGAGCAGTACTTC. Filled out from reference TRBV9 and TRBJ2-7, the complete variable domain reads DSGVTQTPKHLITATGQRVTLRCSPRSGDLSVYWYQQSLDQGLQFLIQYYNGEERAKGNILERFSAQQFPDLHSELNLSSLELGDSALYFCASSVGTGDGEQYFGPGTRLTVT.

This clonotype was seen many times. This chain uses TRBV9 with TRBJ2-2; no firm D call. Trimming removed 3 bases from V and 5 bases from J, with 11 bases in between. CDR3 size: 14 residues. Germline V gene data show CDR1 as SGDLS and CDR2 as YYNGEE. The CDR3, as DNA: TGTGCCAGCAGCGCCCAAGTAGGGACCGGGGAGCTGTTTTTT. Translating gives CASSAQVGTGELFF.

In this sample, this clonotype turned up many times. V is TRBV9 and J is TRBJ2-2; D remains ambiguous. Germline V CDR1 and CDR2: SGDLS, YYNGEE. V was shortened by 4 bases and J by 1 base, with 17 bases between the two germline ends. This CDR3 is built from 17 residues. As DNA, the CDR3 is TGTGCCAGCAGCCTCTCTCCTGAGATCCTGAACACCGGGGAGCTGTTTTTT. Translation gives CASSLSPEILNTGELFF.

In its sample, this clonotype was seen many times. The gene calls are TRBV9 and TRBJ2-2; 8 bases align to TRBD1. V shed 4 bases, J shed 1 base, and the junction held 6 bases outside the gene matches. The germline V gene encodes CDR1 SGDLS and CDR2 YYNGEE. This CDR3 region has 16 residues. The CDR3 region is CASSYRQGRNTGELFF. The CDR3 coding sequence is TGTGCCAGCAGCTATAGACAGGGGAGGAACACCGGGGAGCTGTTTTTT. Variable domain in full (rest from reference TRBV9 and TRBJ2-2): DSGVTQTPKHLITATGQRVTLRCSPRSGDLSVYWYQQSLDQGLQFLIQYYNGEERAKGNILERFSAQQFPDLHSELNLSSLELGDSALYFCASSYRQGRNTGELFFGEGSRLTVL.

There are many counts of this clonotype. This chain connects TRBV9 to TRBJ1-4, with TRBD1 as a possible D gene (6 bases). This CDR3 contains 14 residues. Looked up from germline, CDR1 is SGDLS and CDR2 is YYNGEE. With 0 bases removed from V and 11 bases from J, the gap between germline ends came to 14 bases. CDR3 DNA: TGTGCCAGCAGCGTAGACCCAGGGAGGGGGAAACTGTTTTTT. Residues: CASSVDPGRGKLFF.

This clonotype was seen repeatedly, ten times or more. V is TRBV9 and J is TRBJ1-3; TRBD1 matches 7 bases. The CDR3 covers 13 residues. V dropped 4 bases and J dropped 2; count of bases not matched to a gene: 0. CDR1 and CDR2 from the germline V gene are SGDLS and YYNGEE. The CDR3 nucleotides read TGTGCCAGCAGCCAGGGGGCTGGAAACACCATATATTTT. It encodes CASSQGAGNTIYF.

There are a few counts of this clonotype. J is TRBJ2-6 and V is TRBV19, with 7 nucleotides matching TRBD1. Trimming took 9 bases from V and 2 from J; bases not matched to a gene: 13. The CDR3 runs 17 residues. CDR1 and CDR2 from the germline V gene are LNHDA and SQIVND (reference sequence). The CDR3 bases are TGTGCCAGGCCGGGACAGTATTCCGCCGCTGGGGCCAACGTCCTGACTTTC. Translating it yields CARPGQYSAAGANVLTF.

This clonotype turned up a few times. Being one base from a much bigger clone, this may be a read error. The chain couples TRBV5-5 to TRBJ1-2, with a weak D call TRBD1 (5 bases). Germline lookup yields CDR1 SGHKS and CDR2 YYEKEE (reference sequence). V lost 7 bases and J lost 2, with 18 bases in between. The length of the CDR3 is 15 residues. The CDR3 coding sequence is TGTGCCAGCGGCCCGGGGCAGGAGCGAAACTATGGCTACACCTTC. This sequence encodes CASGPGQERNYGYTF.

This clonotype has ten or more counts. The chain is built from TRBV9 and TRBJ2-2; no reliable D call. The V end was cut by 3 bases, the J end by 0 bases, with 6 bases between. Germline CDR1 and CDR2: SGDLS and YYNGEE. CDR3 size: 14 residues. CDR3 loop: CASSGYTNTGELFF. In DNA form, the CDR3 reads TGTGCCAGCAGCGGCTACACGAACACCGGGGAGCTGTTTTTT.

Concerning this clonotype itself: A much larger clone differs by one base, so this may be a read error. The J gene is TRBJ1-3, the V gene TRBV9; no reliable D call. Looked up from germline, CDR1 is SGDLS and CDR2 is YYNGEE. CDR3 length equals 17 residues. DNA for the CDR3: TGTGCCACCAGCGTAGCTCAAGACGGTTACTCTGGAAACACCATATATTTT. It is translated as CATSVAQDGYSGNTIYF.

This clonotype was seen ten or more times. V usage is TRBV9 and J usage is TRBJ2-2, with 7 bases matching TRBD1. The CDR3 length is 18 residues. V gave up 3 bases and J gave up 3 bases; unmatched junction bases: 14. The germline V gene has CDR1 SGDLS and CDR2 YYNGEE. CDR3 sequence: CASSAELRGKADTGELFF. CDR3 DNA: TGTGCCAGCAGCGCAGAGCTCAGGGGGAAAGCAGACACCGGGGAGCTGTTTTTT.